These 5 T cell receptor beta chains originate from one sample sequenced in a study of blood T cell repertoires in COVID-19. Clones were sequenced by immunoSEQ multiplex PCR, and TCRdb holds only the in-frame ones, with some missing. This table holds 300,000 to 450,000 clones, 87% found once. Sequencing was carried out using PBMCs or T cells enriched from blood (not recorded which). The receptors come from a woman aged 30 to 39 who had recovered from COVID-19.

The table lists this clone with a few counts. This CDR3 is CASSGTGTSWSNEQFF. The CDR3 nucleotides read TGCGCCAGCAGCGGTACCGGGACTAGTTGGTCGAATGAGCAGTTCTTC. This chain links TRBV5-1 with TRBJ2-1, with 8 bases lining up with TRBD2. This CDR3 is 16 amino acids long. Germline V lookup: CDR1 SGHRS, CDR2 YFSETQ. J gave up 7 bases and V 4 bases, and 13 bases lay outside the gene matches.

This clone was found once. This chain uses TRBV7-2 with TRBJ1-2; possible D gene TRBD1, 6 bases. Per the germline V gene, CDR1 is SGHTA and CDR2 is FQGNSA. This CDR3 spans 13 amino acids. Trimming removed 0 bases from V and 12 bases from J, with 14 bases in between. The CDR3 DNA reads as TGTGCCAGCAGCTTAGCGGCCAGGGGAGTAGACACCTTC. It specifies CASSLAARGVDTF.

This chain connects TRBV24-1 to TRBJ2-3, with a weak D call TRBD2 (6 bases). CDR3 length: 13 amino acids. Looked up from germline, CDR1 is KGHDR and CDR2 is SFDVKD. The V end was cut by 7 bases, the J end by 9 bases, with 16 bases between. The CDR3 reads CATSRGSQGTQYF. CDR3 coding DNA: TGTGCCACCAGCCGGGGGAGCCAGGGCACGCAGTATTTT.

V gene TRBV6-5 combines with J gene TRBJ2-2; 9 nucleotides match TRBD1. Trimming at V came to 6 bases and at J to 1 base, leaving 3 bases not matched to a gene. In germline, CDR1 is MNHEY, CDR2 SVGAGI. The CDR3 runs to 15 residues. The CDR3 is CASRYRGQNTGELFF. The CDR3 region has the DNA TGTGCCAGCAGATACAGGGGGCAGAACACCGGGGAGCTGTTTTTT.

The rearrangement links TRBV5-6 to TRBJ1-4, with D uncertain. Germline V gene sequence: CDR1 SGHDT, CDR2 YYEEEE. Between the trimmed V and J ends, which lost 2 bases and 7 bases, there was a span of 12 bases. This CDR3 has 14 residues. This CDR3 reads CASSLRGGGEKLFF. CDR3 bases: TGTGCCAGCAGCTTACGGGGAGGCGGTGAAAAACTGTTTTTT. Filled out from reference TRBV5-6 and TRBJ1-4, the complete variable domain reads DAGVTQSPTHLIKTRGQQVTLRCSPKSGHDTVSWYQQALGQGPQFIFQYYEEEERQRGNFPDRFSGHQFPNYSSELNVNALLLGDSALYLCASSLRGGGEKLFFGSGTQLSVL.